The 16 T cell receptor beta chains below were found in one sample sequenced in a study of cytomegalovirus exposure and HLA in healthy donors. Here immunoSEQ multiplex PCR was the method, and the copy in TCRdb shows in-frame clones only, minus some. This table has a few hundred thousand clones, around 88% appearing once. What was sequenced was PBMCs. Receptor source: a woman aged 18-30 years in good health and CMV-seronegative.

The V call is TRBV25-1, the J call TRBJ2-7; a weak D match, TRBD2 (6 bases). The germline CDR1 and CDR2 sequences are MGHDK and SYGVNS. CDR3 length equals 14 residues. With 6 bases removed from V and 3 bases from J, the gap between germline ends came to 15 bases. CDR3 DNA: TGTGCCAGCAGCCTCGGGGGAGTATTCTACGAGCAGTACTTC. This encodes CASSLGGVFYEQYF.

This sequence joins TRBV28 and TRBJ2-7; 8 bases match TRBD2. This CDR3 is 16 amino acids long. Germline CDR1 and CDR2: MDHEN and SYDVKM. With 4 bases clipped from V and 3 bases from J, the junction kept 11 bases outside the gene matches. DNA for the CDR3: TGTGCCAGCAGTTCCTTGATGGCTAGCGGGCTCTACGAGCAGTACTTC. Translating it yields CASSSLMASGLYEQYF. Combining the CDR3 with reference TRBV28 and TRBJ2-7 gives the whole variable domain DVKVTQSSRYLVKRTGEKVFLECVQDMDHENMFWYRQDPGLGLRLIYFSYDVKMKEKGDIPEGYSVSREKKERFSLILESASTNQTSMYLCASSSLMASGLYEQYFGPGTRLTVT.

V and J are TRBV7-9 and TRBJ1-2; no reliable D call. The CDR3 has 14 amino acids. Per the germline V gene, CDR1 is SEHNR and CDR2 is FQNEAQ (reference sequence). V dropped 1 base and J dropped 1 base, with 7 bases sitting between them. This CDR3 reads CASSLDSLNYGYTF. CDR3 nucleotides: TGTGCCAGCAGCTTAGACAGCCTTAACTATGGCTACACCTTC.

This chain joins TRBV27 and TRBJ2-7, with D maybe TRBD1 (6 bases). V was trimmed by 4 bases and J by 2 bases, leaving 15 bases between them. This CDR3 region has 15 residues. CDR1 and CDR2 (germline): MNHEY, SMNVEV (reference sequence). CDR3 nucleotide sequence: TGTGCCAGCAGTTCCGGACAGTTAAATCCCTACGAGCAGTACTTC. Translated, it gives CASSSGQLNPYEQYF.

The V gene is TRBV27, the J gene TRBJ2-3, with D perhaps matching TRBD2 (5 bases). This CDR3 contains 18 residues. Between the trimmed V and J ends, which lost 0 bases and 0 bases, there was a span of 16 bases. CDR1 and CDR2 (germline): MNHEY, SMNVEV (reference sequence). CDR3 amino acids: CASSLSWSGGLSTDTQYF. CDR3 DNA sequence: TGTGCCAGCAGTTTATCTTGGAGCGGAGGCCTTAGCACAGATACGCAGTATTTT.

V is TRBV5-5 and J is TRBJ2-7; D unclear. V lost 5 bases and J lost 4, with 16 bases in between. CDR1 and CDR2 (germline): SGHKS, YYEKEE (reference sequence). This CDR3 region has 14 residues. CDR3 protein: CASRATVGIYEQYF. The CDR3 nucleotides read TGTGCCAGCAGGGCGACGGTGGGCATTTACGAGCAGTACTTC.

The chain is built from TRBV28 and TRBJ2-3; 10 bases are shared with TRBD2. This CDR3 is 15 amino acids long. Losses at the gene ends were 5 bases for V and 6 bases for J; bases not matched to a gene: 8. CDR1 MDHEN and CDR2 SYDVKM come from the germline V gene. This CDR3 reads CASSLSGRFTDTQYF. For the CDR3, the DNA is TGTGCCAGCAGTCTTAGCGGGAGGTTTACGGATACGCAGTATTTT.

This clone was recorded only once. CDR3 in DNA: TGTGCCAGCAGGGGGACAGGACCCTATCAGCCCCAGCATTTT. This translates into CASRGTGPYQPQHF. This sequence joins TRBV27 and TRBJ1-5; TRBD1 aligns across 8 bases. The CDR3 length is 14 residues. Germline V CDR1 and CDR2: MNHEY, SMNVEV (reference sequence). After removal of 6 bases from V and 5 bases from J, the junction contained 6 bases not matched to a gene.

The chain couples TRBV29-1 to TRBJ2-7; D is perhaps TRBD1 (5 bases). Trimming removed 6 bases at V and 7 bases at J, with 16 bases between. Germline V gives CDR1 SQVTM, CDR2 ANQGSEA. The CDR3 spans 12 residues. In DNA form, the CDR3 reads TGCAGCGTGAGGCCCCCAGGGTTGGAGCAGTACTTC. Translated, it gives CSVRPPGLEQYF.

The chain uses TRBV6-1 and TRBJ2-2; D is unresolved. CDR1 and CDR2 (germline): MNHNS, SASEGT. V lost 3 bases to trimming and J lost 3 bases, with 5 bases between them. The CDR3 spans 13 residues. CDR3 sequence: CASSDPYTGELFF. The CDR3 nucleotides read TGTGCCAGCAGTGACCCGTACACCGGGGAGCTGTTTTTT.

The rearrangement links TRBV27 to TRBJ2-1; 10 bases are a match to TRBD1. Germline V gene data show CDR1 as MNHEY and CDR2 as SMNVEV (reference sequence). The CDR3 is made up of 16 amino acids. The V segment lost 6 bases and the J segment 1 base; nucleotides outside the gene matches: 6. The DNA for the CDR3 is TGTGCCAGCAGACTCGGACAGGGGGTTTCCTACAATGAGCAGTTCTTC. This encodes CASRLGQGVSYNEQFF.

This rearrangement joins TRBV27 to TRBJ2-3, with 11 bases lining up with TRBD2. The CDR3 is 14 amino acids. V shed 7 bases and J 3 bases; nucleotides not matched to a gene: 3. CDR1 is MNHEY and CDR2 is SMNVEV in the germline V gene (reference sequence). This chain's CDR3 is CASKGLAETDTQYF. CDR3 nucleotide sequence: TGTGCCAGCAAGGGACTAGCGGAAACAGATACGCAGTATTTT.

The rearrangement joins TRBV28 to TRBJ2-1, with D possibly being TRBD2 (5 bases). The ends were cut back, 6 bases at V and 0 bases at J, with 12 bases in the middle. The CDR3 has 15 amino acids. The germline gives CDR1 MDHEN, CDR2 SYDVKM. CDR3 region: CASSLGESSYNEQFF. As DNA, the CDR3 is TGTGCCAGCAGCCTCGGGGAAAGCTCCTACAATGAGCAGTTCTTC.

V gene TRBV10-3 combines with J gene TRBJ2-3; the match to TRBD2 covers 9 bases. The CDR3 spans 15 residues. Germline loops: CDR1 ENHRY, CDR2 SYGVKD. The V segment lost 2 bases and the J segment 3 bases; nucleotides outside the gene matches: 3. This chain's CDR3 is CAISESGRTTDTQYF. The CDR3 bases are TGTGCCATCAGTGAGAGCGGGAGGACGACAGATACGCAGTATTTT.

The chain links TRBV5-5 to TRBJ2-1, with TRBD1 matching 9 bases. The germline V gene encodes CDR1 SGHKS and CDR2 YYEKEE (reference sequence). CDR3 length equals 15 residues. J was trimmed by 8 bases and V by 2 bases; bases with no gene match: 8. CDR3 in amino acids: CASSFRTGEVHEQFF. The CDR3 DNA sequence: TGTGCCAGCAGCTTTAGGACAGGGGAGGTCCATGAGCAGTTCTTC.

This chain uses TRBV5-6 with TRBJ1-2; the D gene is possibly TRBD1 (6 bases). Germline CDR1 and CDR2: SGHDT and YYEEEE. V lost 1 base and J 7 bases, leaving 11 bases between the germline ends. CDR3 size: 13 residues. The CDR3 sequence: CASSLTGSSGYTF. CDR3 coding DNA: TGTGCCAGCAGCTTGACAGGGTCTTCTGGCTACACCTTC.